The present T cell receptor (beta chain) was sequenced within a study of control samples from healthy donors and cancer patients. Data came from immunoSEQ multiplex PCR; TCRdb stores just in-frame clones and leaves some out. Seen here are about 120,000 clones, roughly 87% observed once, and the top ten hold around 2%. The CDR3 loop spans 13 amino acids. Germline V gene data show CDR1 as KGHDR and CDR2 as SFDVKD. The ends were cut back, 4 bases at V and 0 bases at J, with 5 bases in the middle. The sequencing input was blood. This TCR came from a man between 18 and 29 years old in good health. The gene calls are TRBV24-1 and TRBJ2-5; no definite D call. In nucleotides, the CDR3 is TGTGCCACCAGTGAGACGTACCAAGAGACCCAGTACTTC. Translation: CATSETYQETQYF.